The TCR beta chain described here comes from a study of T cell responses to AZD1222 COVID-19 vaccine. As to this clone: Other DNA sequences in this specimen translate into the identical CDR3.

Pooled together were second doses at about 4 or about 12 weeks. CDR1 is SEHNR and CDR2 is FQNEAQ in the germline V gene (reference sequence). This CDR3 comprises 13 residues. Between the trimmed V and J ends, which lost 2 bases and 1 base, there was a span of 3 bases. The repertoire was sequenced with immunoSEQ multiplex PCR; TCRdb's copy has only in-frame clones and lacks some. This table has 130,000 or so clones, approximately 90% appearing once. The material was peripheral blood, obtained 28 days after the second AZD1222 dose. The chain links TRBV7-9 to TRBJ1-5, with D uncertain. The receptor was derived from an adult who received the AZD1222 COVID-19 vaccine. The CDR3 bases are TGTGCCAGCAGCTTAAGCAGCAATCAGCCCCAGCATTTT. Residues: CASSLSSNQPQHF.